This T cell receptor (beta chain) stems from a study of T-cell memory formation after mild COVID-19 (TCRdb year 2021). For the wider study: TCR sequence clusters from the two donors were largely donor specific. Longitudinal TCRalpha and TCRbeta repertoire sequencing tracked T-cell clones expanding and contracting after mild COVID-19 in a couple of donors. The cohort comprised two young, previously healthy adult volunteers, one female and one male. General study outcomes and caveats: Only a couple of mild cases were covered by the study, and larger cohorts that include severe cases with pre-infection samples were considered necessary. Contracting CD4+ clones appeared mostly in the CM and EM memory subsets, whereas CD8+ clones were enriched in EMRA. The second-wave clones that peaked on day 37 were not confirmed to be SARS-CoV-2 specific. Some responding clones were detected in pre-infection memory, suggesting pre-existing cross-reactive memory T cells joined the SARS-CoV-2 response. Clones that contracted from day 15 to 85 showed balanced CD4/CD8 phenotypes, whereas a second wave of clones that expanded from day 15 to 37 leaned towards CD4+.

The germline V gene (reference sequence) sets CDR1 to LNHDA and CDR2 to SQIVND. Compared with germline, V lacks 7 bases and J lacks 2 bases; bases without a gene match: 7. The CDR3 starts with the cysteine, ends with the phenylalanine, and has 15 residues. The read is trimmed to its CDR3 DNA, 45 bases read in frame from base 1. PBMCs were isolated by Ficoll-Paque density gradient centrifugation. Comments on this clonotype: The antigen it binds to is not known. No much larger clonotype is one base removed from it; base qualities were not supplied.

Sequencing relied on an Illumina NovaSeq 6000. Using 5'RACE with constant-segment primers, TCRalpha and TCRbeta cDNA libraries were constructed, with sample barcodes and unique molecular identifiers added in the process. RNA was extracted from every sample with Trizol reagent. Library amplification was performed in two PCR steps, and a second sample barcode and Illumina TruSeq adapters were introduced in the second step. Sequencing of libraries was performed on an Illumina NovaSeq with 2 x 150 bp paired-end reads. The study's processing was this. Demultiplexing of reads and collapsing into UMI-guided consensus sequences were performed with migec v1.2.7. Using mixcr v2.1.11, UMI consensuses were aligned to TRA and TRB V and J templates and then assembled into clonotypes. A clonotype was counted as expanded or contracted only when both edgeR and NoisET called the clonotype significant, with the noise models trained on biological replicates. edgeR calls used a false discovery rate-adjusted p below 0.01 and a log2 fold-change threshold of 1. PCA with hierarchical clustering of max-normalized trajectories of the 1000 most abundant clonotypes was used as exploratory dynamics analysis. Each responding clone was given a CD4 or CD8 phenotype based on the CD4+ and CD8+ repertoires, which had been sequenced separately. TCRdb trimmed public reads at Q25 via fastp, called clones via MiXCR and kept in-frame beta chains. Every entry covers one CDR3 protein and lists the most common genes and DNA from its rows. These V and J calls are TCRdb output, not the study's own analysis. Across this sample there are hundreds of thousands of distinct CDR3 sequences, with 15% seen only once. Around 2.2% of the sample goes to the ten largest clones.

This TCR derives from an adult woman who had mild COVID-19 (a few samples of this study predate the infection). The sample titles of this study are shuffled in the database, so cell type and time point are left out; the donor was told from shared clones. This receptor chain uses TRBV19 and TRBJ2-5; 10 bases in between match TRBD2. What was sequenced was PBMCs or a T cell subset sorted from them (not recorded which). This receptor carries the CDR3 CASTGLAAEQETQYF. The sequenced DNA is TGTGCCAGTACCGGACTAGCGGCTGAACAAGAGACCCAGTACTTC.